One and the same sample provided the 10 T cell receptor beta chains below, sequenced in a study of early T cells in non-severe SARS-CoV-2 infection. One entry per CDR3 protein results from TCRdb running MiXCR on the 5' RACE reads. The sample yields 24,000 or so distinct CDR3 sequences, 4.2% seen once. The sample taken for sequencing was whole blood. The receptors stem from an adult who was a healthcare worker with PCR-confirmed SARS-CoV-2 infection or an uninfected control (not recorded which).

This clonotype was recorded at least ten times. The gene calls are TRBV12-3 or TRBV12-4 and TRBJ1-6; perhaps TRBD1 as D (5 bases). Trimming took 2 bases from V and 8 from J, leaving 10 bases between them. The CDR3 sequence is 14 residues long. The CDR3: CASSLRQGDSPLHF. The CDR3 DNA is TGTGCCAGCAGTTTACGGCAGGGTGATTCACCCCTCCACTTT.

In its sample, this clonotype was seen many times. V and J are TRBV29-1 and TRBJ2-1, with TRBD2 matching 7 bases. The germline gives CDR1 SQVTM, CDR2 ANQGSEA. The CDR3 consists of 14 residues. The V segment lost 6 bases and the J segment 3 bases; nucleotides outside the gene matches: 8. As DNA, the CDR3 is TGCAGCGTGGTGGAGCGGGAAATCTACAATGAGCAGTTCTTC. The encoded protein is CSVVEREIYNEQFF.

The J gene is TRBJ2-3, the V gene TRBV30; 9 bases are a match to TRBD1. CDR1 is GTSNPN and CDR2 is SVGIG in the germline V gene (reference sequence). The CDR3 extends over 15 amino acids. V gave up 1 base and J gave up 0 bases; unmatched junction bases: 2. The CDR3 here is CAWSAGTGSTDTQYF. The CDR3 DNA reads TGTGCCTGGAGTGCCGGGACAGGGAGCACAGATACGCAGTATTTT.

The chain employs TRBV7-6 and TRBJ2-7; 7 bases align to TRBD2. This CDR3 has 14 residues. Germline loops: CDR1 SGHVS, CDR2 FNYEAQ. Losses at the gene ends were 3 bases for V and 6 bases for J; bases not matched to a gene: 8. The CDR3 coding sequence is TGTGCCAGCAGCTTGTACGGCGGGGGAGGCGAGCAGTACTTC. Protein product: CASSLYGGGGEQYF. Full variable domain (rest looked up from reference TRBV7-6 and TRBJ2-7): GAGVSQSPRYKVTKRGQDVALRCDPISGHVSLYWYRQALGQGPEFLTYFNYEAQQDKSGLPNDRFSAERPEGSISTLTIQRTEQRDSAMYRCASSLYGGGGEQYFGPGTRLTVT.

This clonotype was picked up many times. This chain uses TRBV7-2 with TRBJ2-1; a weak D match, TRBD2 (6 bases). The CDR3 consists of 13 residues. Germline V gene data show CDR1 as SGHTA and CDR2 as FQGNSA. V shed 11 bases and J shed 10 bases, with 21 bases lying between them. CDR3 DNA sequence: TGTGCCTCTGAGCGGCGGTCCCGGGGGGAGCAGTTCTTC. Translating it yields CASERRSRGEQFF.

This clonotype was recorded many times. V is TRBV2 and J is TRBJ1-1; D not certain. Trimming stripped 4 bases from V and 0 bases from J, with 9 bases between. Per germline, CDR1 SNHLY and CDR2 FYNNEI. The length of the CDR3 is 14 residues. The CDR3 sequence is CASSVTKMNTEAFF. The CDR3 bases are TGTGCCAGCAGTGTCACGAAGATGAACACTGAAGCTTTCTTT.

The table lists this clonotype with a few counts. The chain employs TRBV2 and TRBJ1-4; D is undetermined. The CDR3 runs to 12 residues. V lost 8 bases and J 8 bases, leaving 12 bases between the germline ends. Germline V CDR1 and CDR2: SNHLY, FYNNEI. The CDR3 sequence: CASEKGYEKLFF. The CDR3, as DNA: TGTGCCAGCGAAAAGGGATACGAAAAACTGTTTTTT.

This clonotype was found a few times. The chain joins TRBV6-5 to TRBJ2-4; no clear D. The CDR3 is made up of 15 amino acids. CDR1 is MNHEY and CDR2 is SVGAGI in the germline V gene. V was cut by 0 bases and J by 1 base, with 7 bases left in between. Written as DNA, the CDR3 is TGTGCCAGCAGTTACTCGGCTTCGGCCAAAAACATTCAGTACTTC. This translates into CASSYSASAKNIQYF.

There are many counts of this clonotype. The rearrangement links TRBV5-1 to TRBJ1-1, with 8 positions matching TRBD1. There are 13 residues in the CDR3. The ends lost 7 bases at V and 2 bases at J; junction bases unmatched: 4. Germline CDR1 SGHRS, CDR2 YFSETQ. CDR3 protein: CASGGQDNTEAFF. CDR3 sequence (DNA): TGCGCCAGCGGGGGACAGGACAACACTGAAGCTTTCTTT.

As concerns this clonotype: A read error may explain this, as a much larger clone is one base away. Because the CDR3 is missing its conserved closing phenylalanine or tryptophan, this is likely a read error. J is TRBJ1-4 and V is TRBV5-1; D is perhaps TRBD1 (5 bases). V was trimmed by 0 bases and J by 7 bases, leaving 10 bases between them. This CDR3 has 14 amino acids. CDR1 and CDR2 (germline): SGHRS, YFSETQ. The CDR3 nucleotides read TGCGCCAGCAGCTTGGCCGGGGGAGGTGAAAAACTGTTTATT. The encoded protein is CASSLAGGGEKLFI.